The rows below give T cell receptor beta chains drawn from one sample of a study of shared clonotypes between healthy human individuals. The repertoire was sequenced with immunoSEQ multiplex PCR; TCRdb's copy has only in-frame clones and lacks some. This sample carries some 1 million clones, around 76% of them seen once, and the ten largest clones take approximately 1.5%. The sample comprised memory CD4+ T cells sorted from blood. The receptors originated from a man in his late teens or twenties in good health. The CDR3 runs from the conserved cysteine through the conserved F or W.

TRBJ2-1 TRBV5-1 CASSSRTGTSNNEQFF
TRBJ1-2 TRBV5-4 CASSLGQDYGYTF
TRBJ1-1 TRBV5-6 CASSLRGGTGSEAFF
TRBJ2-5 TRBV5-1 CASRPSQETQYF
TRBJ1-1 TRBV18 CASSSSDSPNTEAFF
TRBJ1-2 TRBV29-1 CSVEDLQGRGYTF
TRBJ1-1 TRBV10-3 CAISESGLIEAFF
TRBJ2-7 TRBV18 CASSPGLPKNNYEQYF
TRBJ2-7 TRBV5-8 CASSLAGASGTTWQYF
TRBJ2-1 TRBV2 CASTRTSFDEQFF
TRBJ1-6 TRBV18 CASSPRQGSPLHF
TRBJ2-6 TRBV5-4 CATRFSGANVLTF
TRBJ2-1 TRBV21-1 CASSKSSGRNNEQFF
TRBJ1-2 TRBV5-1 CASSPVAGFGYTF
TRBJ2-1 TRBV5-6 CASSLRSWVGNEQFF
TRBJ2-1 TRBV25-1 CASGRAGFSNEQFF
TRBJ1-4 TRBV6-1 CASGQGRRDEKLFF
TRBJ2-5 TRBV30 CAWSDGRTSGLFDQYF
TRBJ1-5 TRBV5-8 CASTTLGAPQHF
TRBJ2-7 TRBV19 CASSTGATYEQYF
TRBJ2-7 TRBV7-2 CASRRGIHEQYF
TRBJ2-7 TRBV19 CASSIDGEGPQYF
TRBJ2-7 TRBV28 CASSGYEQYF
TRBJ1-2 TRBV19 CASSGQINYGYTF
TRBJ1-1 TRBV7-2 CASSSRPDAEAFF
TRBJ2-2 TRBV19 CASRTTGDTGELFF
TRBJ2-1 TRBV18 CASSPWQGLGEQFF